Listed below are T cell receptor beta chains from one sample, sequenced in a study of T cell repertoires in cytomegalovirus infection. TCRdb passed the reads through MiXCR, listing each CDR3 protein once. Altogether 600,000 to 700,000 distinct CDR3 sequences are present, around 31% being singletons, with the ten largest covering about 18%. These TCRs' antigens remain unknown. The input for sequencing was cultured PBMCs, taken from culture after CMV antigen stimulation. These receptors were obtained from a human donor in good health (CMV status not recorded). Some clones in this sample may be carry-over from other donors' samples. The CDR3 runs from the conserved cysteine through the conserved F or W. The order of the fields is J gene, V gene, CDR3 protein.

j_gene: TRBJ1-2
v_gene: TRBV2
CDR3aa: CASSSQTGGHYGYTF

j_gene: TRBJ2-5
v_gene: TRBV7-7
CDR3aa: CASSFPPEGRTQYF

j_gene: TRBJ2-3
v_gene: TRBV19
CDR3aa: CASSHGLAGGLAHTDTQYF

j_gene: TRBJ2-3
v_gene: TRBV12-3/TRBV12-4
CDR3aa: CASSFLRAGGDTQYF

j_gene: TRBJ2-1
v_gene: TRBV6-1
CDR3aa: CATLYRGGSSYNEQFF

j_gene: TRBJ1-1
v_gene: TRBV10-3
CDR3aa: CAISVLGGPTEAFF

j_gene: TRBJ2-7
v_gene: TRBV7-8
CDR3aa: CASSLAGGIHEQYF

j_gene: TRBJ1-4
v_gene: TRBV5-6
CDR3aa: CASSFAFGLEKLFF

j_gene: TRBJ1-5
v_gene: TRBV12-3/TRBV12-4
CDR3aa: CASSSGTFSNQPQHF

j_gene: TRBJ2-1
v_gene: TRBV7-9
CDR3aa: CATSSGSSYNEQFF

j_gene: TRBJ2-5
v_gene: TRBV7-8
CDR3aa: CASSLVGGVSETQYF

j_gene: TRBJ2-7
v_gene: TRBV27
CDR3aa: CASRRPGTFGTYEQYF

j_gene: TRBJ2-4
v_gene: TRBV25-1
CDR3aa: CASSEFLSAKNIQYF